What follows is one T cell receptor beta chain and its context. Its specificity is not known. V shed 8 bases and J shed 0 bases, with 17 bases lying between them. CDR3 length: 16 amino acids. Germline V CDR1 and CDR2: MDHEN, SYDVKM. The sample originates from a study of T cell clonotyping in hematopoietic cell transplantation. Whole-study results and caveats: Few recipient clonotypes overlapped donors; over 95% were de novo at given depth.

Clones were read by immunoSEQ multiplex PCR, and TCRdb kept only the in-frame ones, dropping some. The sample includes 60,000 to 75,000 clones, over 90% of them seen just once. J is TRBJ1-3 and V is TRBV28; no definite D call. The clonotype originates from a man aged 50 to 60 in good health. Some clones in this sample may be carry-over from other donors' samples. The sample consisted of peripheral blood mononuclear cells. CDR3 sequence reads: CASEPVESHSGNTIYF. CDR3 in DNA: TGTGCCAGCGAACCTGTGGAGAGCCACTCTGGAAACACCATATATTTT.